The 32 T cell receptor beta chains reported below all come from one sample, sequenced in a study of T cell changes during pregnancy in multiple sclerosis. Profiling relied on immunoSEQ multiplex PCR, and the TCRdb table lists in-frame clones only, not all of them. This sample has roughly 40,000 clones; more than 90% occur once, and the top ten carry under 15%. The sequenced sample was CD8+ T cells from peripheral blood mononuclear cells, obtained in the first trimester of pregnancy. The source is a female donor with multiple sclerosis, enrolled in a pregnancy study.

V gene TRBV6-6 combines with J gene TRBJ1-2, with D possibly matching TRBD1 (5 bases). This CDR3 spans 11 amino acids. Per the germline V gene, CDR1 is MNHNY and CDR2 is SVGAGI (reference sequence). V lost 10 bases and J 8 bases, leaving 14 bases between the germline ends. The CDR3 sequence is CAIPSRGGYTF. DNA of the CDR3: TGTGCCATCCCTTCCCGGGGGGGCTACACCTTC.

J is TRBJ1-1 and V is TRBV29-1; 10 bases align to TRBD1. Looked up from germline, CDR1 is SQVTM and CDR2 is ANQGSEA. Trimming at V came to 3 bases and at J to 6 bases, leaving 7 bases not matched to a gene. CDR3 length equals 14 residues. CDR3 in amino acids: CSVDAGTGASEAFF. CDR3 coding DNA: TGCAGCGTTGACGCCGGGACAGGGGCCTCTGAAGCTTTCTTT. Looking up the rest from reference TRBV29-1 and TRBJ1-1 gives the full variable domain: SAVISQKPSRDICQRGTSLTIQCQVDSQVTMMFWYRQQPGQSLTLIATANQGSEATYESGFVIDKFPISRPNLTFSTLTVSNMSPEDSSIYLCSVDAGTGASEAFFGQGTRLTVV.

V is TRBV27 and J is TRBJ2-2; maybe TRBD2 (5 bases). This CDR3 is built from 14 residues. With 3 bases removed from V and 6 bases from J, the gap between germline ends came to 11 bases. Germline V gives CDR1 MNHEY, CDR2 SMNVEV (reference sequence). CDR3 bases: TGTGCCAGCAGTTTGGGCGGGTTGGCCGGGGAGCTGTTTTTT. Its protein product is CASSLGGLAGELFF.

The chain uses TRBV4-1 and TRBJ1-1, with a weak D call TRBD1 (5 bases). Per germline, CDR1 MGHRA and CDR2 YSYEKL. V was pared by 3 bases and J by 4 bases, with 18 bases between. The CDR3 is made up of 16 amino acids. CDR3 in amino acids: CASSHAEGRSGTEAFF. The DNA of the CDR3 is TGCGCCAGCAGCCACGCAGAGGGGAGGTCAGGCACTGAAGCTTTCTTT.

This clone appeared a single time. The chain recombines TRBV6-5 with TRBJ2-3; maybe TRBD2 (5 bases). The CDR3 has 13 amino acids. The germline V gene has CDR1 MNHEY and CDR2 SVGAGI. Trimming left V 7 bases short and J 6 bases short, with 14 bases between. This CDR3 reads CASTEPPGDTQYF. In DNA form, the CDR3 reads TGTGCCAGCACCGAACCCCCGGGGGATACGCAGTATTTT.

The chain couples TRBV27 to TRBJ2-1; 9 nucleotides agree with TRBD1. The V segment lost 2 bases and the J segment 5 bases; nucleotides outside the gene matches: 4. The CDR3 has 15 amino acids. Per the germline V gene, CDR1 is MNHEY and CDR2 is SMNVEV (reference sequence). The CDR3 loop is CASSLLGTGNNEQFF. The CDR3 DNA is TGTGCCAGCAGTTTACTAGGGACAGGGAACAATGAGCAGTTCTTC.

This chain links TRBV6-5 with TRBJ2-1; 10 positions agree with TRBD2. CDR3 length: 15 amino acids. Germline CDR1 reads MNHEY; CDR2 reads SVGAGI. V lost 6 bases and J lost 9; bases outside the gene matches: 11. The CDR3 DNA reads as TGTGCCAGCAGCACCAGCGGGGGGGCCGGTGGTGAGCAGTTCTTC. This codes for CASSTSGGAGGEQFF.

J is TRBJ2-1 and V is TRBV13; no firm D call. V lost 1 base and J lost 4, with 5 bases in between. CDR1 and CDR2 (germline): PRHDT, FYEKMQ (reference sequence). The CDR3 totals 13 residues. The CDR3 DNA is TGTGCCAGCAGCTTAGCTGCGTACAATGAGCAGTTCTTC. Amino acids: CASSLAAYNEQFF.

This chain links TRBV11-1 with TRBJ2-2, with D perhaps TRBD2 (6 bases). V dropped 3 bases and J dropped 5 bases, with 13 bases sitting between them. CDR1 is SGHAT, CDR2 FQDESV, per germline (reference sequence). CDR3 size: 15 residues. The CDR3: CASSLVAGNTGELFF. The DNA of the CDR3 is TGTGCCAGCAGCTTGGTTGCGGGGAATACCGGGGAGCTGTTTTTT.

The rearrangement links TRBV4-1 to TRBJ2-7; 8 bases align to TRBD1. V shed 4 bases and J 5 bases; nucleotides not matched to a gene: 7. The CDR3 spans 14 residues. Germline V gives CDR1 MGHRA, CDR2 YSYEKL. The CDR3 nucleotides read TGCGCCAGCAGCCCACCGGGACAGGAGCACGAGCAGTACTTC. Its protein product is CASSPPGQEHEQYF.

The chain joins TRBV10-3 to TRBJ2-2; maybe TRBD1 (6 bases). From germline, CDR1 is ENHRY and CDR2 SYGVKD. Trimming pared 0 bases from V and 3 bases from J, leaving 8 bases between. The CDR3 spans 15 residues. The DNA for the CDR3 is TGTGCCATCAGTGAGTCAGCAGGGGACACCGGGGAGCTGTTTTTT. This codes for CAISESAGDTGELFF.

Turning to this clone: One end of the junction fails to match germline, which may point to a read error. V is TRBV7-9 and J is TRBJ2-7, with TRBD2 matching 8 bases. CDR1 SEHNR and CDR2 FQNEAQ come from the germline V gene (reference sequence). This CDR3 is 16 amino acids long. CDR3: CASSLGEEVAGFRLDF. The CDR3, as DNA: TGTGCCAGCAGCTTAGGGGAGGAGGTAGCGGGGTTTCGTCTAGACTTC. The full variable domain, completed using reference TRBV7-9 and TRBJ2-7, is DTGVSQNPRHKITKRGQNVTFRCDPISEHNRLYWYRQTLGQGPEFLTYFQNEAQLEKSRLLSDRFSAERPKGSFSTLEIQRTEQGDSAMYLCASSLGEEVAGFRLDFGPGTRLTVT.

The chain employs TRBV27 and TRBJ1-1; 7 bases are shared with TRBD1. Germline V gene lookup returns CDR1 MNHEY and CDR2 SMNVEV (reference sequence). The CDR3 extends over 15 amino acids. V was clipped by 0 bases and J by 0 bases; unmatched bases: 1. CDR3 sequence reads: CASSLSGQLNTEAFF. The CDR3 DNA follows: TGTGCCAGCAGTTTATCGGGACAGCTGAACACTGAAGCTTTCTTT.

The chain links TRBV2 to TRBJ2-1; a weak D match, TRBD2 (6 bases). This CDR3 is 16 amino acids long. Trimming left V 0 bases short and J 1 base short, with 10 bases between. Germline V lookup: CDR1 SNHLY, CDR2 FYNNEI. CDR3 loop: CASSEARSGSYNEQFF. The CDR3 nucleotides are TGTGCCAGCAGTGAAGCGCGGAGCGGGTCCTACAATGAGCAGTTCTTC.

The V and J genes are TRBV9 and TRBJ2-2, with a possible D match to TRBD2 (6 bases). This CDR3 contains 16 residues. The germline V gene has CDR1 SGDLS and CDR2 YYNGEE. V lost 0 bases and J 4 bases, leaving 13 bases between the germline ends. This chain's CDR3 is CASSVGGGYSTGELFF. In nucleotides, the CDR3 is TGTGCCAGCAGCGTAGGGGGAGGCTACAGCACCGGGGAGCTGTTTTTT.

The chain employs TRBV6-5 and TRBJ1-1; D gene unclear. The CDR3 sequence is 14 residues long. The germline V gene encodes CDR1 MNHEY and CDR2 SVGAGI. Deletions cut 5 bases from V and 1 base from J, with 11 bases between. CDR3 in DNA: TGTGCCAGCAGTCACCTAACTCGGAACACTGAAGCTTTCTTT. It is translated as CASSHLTRNTEAFF.

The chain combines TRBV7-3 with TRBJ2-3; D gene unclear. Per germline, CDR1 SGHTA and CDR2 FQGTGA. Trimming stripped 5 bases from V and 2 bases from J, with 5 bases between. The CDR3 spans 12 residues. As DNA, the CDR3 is TGTGCCAGCAGCGTATCCACAGATACGCAGTATTTT. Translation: CASSVSTDTQYF.

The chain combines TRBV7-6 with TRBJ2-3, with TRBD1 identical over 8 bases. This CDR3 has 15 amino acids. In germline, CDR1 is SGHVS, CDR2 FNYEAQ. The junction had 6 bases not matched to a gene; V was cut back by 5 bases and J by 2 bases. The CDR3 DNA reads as TGTGCCAGCAGCCTCCGGGACAGGTCCACAGATACGCAGTATTTT. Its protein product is CASSLRDRSTDTQYF.

CDR3 sequence: CASSVSPGRTNTGELFF. For the CDR3, the DNA is TGTGCCAGCAGCGTAAGCCCGGGGAGAACGAACACCGGGGAGCTGTTTTTT. V gene TRBV9 combines with J gene TRBJ2-2, with D possibly being TRBD2 (5 bases). The CDR3 spans 17 residues. V gave up 1 base and J gave up 0 bases, with 13 bases separating them. Germline V CDR1 and CDR2: SGDLS, YYNGEE.

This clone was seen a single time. The CDR3 nucleotides read TGTGCCAGCAGCCCCGGGGGGGGCACCGGGGAGCTGTTTTTT. Translation gives CASSPGGGTGELFF. The chain couples TRBV7-3 to TRBJ2-2; 8 bases line up with TRBD2. Germline loops: CDR1 SGHTA, CDR2 FQGTGA. V gave up 5 bases and J gave up 4 bases; unmatched junction bases: 3. The CDR3 runs 14 residues. The full variable domain, its missing parts supplied by reference TRBV7-3 and TRBJ2-2, is GAGVSQTPSNKVTEKGKYVELRCDPISGHTALYWYRQSLGQGPEFLIYFQGTGAADDSGLPNDRFFAVRPEGSVSTLKIQRTERGDSAVYLCASSPGGGTGELFFGEGSRLTVL.

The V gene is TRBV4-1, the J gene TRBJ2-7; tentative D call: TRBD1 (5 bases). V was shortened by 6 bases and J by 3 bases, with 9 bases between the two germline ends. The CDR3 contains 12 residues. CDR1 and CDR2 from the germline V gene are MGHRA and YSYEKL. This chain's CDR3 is CASRGQDYEQYF. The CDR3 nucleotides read TGCGCCAGCAGAGGACAAGACTACGAGCAGTACTTC.

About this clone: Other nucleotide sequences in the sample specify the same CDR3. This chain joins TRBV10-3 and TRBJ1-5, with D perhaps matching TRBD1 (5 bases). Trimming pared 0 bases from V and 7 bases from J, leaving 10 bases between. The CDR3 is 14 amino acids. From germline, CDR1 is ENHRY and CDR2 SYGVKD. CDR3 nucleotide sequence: TGTGCCATCAGTGAGTCGTTAGGGGCCCAGCCCCAGCATTTT. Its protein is CAISESLGAQPQHF.

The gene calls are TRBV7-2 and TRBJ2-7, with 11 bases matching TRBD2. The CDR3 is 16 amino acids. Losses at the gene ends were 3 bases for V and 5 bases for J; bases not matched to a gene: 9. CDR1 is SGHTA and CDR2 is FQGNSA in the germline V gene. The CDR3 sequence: CASSFGIAGGPDEQYF. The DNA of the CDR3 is TGTGCCAGCAGCTTCGGGATAGCGGGGGGGCCGGACGAGCAGTACTTC.

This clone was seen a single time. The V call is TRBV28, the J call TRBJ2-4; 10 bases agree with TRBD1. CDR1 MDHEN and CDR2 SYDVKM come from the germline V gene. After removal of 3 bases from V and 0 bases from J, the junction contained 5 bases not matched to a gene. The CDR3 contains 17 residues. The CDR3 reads CASSLEGQGLAKNIQYF. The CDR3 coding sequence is TGTGCCAGCAGTTTGGAGGGACAGGGGCTAGCCAAAAACATTCAGTACTTC. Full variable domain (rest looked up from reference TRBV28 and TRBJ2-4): DVKVTQSSRYLVKRTGEKVFLECVQDMDHENMFWYRQDPGLGLRLIYFSYDVKMKEKGDIPEGYSVSREKKERFSLILESASTNQTSMYLCASSLEGQGLAKNIQYFGAGTRLSVL.

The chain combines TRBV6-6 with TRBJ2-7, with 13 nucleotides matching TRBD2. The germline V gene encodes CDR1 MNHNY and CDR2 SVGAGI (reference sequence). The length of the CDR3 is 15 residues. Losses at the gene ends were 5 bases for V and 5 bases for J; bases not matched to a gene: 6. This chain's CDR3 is CASSHTSGGAHEQYF. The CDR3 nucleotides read TGTGCCAGCAGTCACACTAGCGGGGGGGCCCACGAGCAGTACTTC.

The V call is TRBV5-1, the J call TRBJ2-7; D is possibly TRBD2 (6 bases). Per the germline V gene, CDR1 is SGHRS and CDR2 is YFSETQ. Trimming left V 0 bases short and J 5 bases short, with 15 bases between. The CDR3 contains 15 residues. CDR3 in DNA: TGCGCCAGCAGCTTGGGAGACGGGGGTTCGGACGAGCAGTACTTC. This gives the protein CASSLGDGGSDEQYF.

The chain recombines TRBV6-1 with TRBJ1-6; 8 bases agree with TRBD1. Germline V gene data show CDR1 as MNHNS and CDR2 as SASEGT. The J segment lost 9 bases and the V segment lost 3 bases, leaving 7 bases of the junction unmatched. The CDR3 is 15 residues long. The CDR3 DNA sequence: TGTGCCAGCAGTGAGAGGACAGGGTCGGTTTCACCCCTCCACTTT. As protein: CASSERTGSVSPLHF.

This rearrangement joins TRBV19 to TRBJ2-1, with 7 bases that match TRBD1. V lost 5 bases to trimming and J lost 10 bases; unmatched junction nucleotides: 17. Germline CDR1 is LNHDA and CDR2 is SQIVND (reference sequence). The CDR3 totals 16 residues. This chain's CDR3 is CASSEIGTEGFLEQFF. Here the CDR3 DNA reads TGTGCCAGTAGTGAAATCGGGACAGAGGGATTCCTAGAGCAGTTCTTC.

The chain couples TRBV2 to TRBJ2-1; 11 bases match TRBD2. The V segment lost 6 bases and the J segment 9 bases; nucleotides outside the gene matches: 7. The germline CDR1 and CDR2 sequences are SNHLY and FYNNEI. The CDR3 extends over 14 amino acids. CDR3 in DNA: TGTGCCAGCAGAGCCGGGACTAGCGGCTTTGAGCAGTTCTTC. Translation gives CASRAGTSGFEQFF.

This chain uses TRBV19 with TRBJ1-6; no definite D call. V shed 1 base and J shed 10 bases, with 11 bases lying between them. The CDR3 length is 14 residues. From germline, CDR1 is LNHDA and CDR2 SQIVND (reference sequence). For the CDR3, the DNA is TGTGCCAGTAGTATAGGGCTTGGCGGCTCACCCCTCCACTTT. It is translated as CASSIGLGGSPLHF.

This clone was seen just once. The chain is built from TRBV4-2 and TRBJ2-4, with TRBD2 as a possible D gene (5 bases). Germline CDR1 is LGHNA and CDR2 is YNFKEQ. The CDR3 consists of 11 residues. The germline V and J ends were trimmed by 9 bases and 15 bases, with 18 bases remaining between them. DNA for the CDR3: TGTGCCAGTAAAGGACTGGAGGCTTCGTACTTC. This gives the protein CASKGLEASYF.

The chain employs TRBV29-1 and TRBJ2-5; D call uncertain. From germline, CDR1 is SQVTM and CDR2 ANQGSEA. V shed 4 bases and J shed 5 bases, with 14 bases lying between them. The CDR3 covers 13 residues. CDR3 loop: CSVVSSVGETQYF. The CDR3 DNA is TGCAGCGTTGTGTCAAGCGTCGGGGAGACCCAGTACTTC. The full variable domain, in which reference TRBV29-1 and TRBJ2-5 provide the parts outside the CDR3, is SAVISQKPSRDICQRGTSLTIQCQVDSQVTMMFWYRQQPGQSLTLIATANQGSEATYESGFVIDKFPISRPNLTFSTLTVSNMSPEDSSIYLCSVVSSVGETQYFGPGTRLLVL.